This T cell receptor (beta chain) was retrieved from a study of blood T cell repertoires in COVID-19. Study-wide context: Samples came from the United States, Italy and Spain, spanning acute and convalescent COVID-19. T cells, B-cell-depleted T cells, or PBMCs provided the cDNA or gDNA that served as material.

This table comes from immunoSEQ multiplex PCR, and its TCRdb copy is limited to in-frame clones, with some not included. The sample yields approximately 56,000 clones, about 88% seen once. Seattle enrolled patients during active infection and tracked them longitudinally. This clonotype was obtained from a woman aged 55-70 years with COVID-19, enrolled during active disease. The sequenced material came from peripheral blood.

DNA for the CDR3: TGTGCCAGCAGCCCCGGGGACTCATCCTACGAGCAGTACTTC. Encoded protein: CASSPGDSSYEQYF. The rearrangement uses TRBV7-9 and TRBJ2-7; tentatively, D is TRBD2 (6 bases). V dropped 5 bases and J dropped 1 base, with 12 bases sitting between them. CDR3 length: 14 amino acids. Germline V CDR1 and CDR2: SEHNR, FQNEAQ (reference sequence). The full variable domain, rest sourced from reference TRBV7-9 and TRBJ2-7, is DTGVSQNPRHKITKRGQNVTFRCDPISEHNRLYWYRQTLGQGPEFLTYFQNEAQLEKSRLLSDRFSAERPKGSFSTLEIQRTEQGDSAMYLCASSPGDSSYEQYFGPGTRLTVT.